This T cell receptor (beta chain) was identified during a study of blood T cell repertoires in COVID-19. Study details: In each case, the material was cDNA or gDNA derived from T cells, B-cell-depleted T cells, or PBMCs.

In the original workflow: Estimation of nucleated cell counts relied on the amplification of reference gene primers. Measured with immunoSEQ multiplex PCR; TCRdb has only the in-frame clones, and not every one. Clone size and the V and J calls come from that table; the DNA yielded D and trimming. In the table there are 150,000 to 190,000 clones, more than 85% of which are singletons. This TCR derives from a woman between 70 and 85 years old with acute or convalescent COVID-19. The sequenced sample was peripheral blood.

The CDR3 spells CASRREGSGRRSYEQYF. CDR3 DNA: TGTGCCAGCAGACGAGAGGGCTCGGGAAGGAGGTCCTACGAGCAGTACTTC. The rearrangement uses TRBV7-2 and TRBJ2-7; D perhaps matches TRBD2 (5 bases). There are 17 residues in the CDR3. Germline CDR1 reads SGHTA; CDR2 reads FQGNSA. V was clipped by 6 bases and J by 1 base, with 22 bases between them.